These T cell receptor beta chains were read from a single sample in a study of blood T cell repertoires in COVID-19. TCRdb keeps only in-frame clones here, not all; method: immunoSEQ multiplex PCR. The sample includes roughly 140,000 clones, 88% of them seen just once. Sequencing was done on a sample of peripheral blood. The receptors shown here come from a man between 65 and 79 years old with acute or convalescent COVID-19. CDR3s include the opening cysteine and the closing phenylalanine or tryptophan. The D gene is left open where the match is weak. Only some rows state a clone size, as once, few, many or a class for expanded clones.

D gene: TRBD2
V gene: TRBV14
J gene: TRBJ2-7
clone size: -
CDR3 protein: CASSTGLAVHEQYF
CDR3 DNA: TGTGCCAGCAGCACTGGTCTAGCGGTCCACGAGCAGTACTTC

D gene: -
V gene: TRBV18
J gene: TRBJ1-6
clone size: -
CDR3 protein: CASSLSSGDNSPLHF
CDR3 DNA: TGTGCCAGCTCACTGTCTTCGGGAGATAATTCACCCCTCCACTTT

D gene: -
V gene: TRBV2
J gene: TRBJ2-2
clone size: once
CDR3 protein: CASSPGGSRNTGELFF
CDR3 DNA: TGTGCCAGCAGTCCCGGAGGCAGCCGAAACACCGGGGAGCTGTTTTTT

D gene: -
V gene: TRBV7-6
J gene: TRBJ2-5
clone size: -
CDR3 protein: CASSLGQQETQYF
CDR3 DNA: TGTGCCAGCAGCTTGGGGCAACAAGAGACCCAGTACTTC

D gene: -
V gene: TRBV28
J gene: TRBJ1-3
clone size: few
CDR3 protein: CASSFVGERRNTIYF
CDR3 DNA: TGTGCCAGCAGTTTTGTCGGGGAAAGGAGAAACACCATATATTTT

D gene: -
V gene: TRBV19
J gene: TRBJ2-3
clone size: -
CDR3 protein: CASRVQASTDTQYF
CDR3 DNA: TGTGCCAGTAGGGTTCAGGCTAGCACAGATACGCAGTATTTT

D gene: -
V gene: TRBV7-2
J gene: TRBJ1-1
clone size: -
CDR3 protein: CASSLVVNTEAFF
CDR3 DNA: TGTGCCAGCAGCTTAGTTGTAAACACTGAAGCTTTCTTT

D gene: -
V gene: TRBV5-8
J gene: TRBJ2-3
clone size: -
CDR3 protein: CASSLAGYRTDTQYF
CDR3 DNA: TGTGCCAGCAGCTTGGCGGGGTATCGCACAGATACGCAGTATTTT

D gene: TRBD1
V gene: TRBV2
J gene: TRBJ1-4
clone size: -
CDR3 protein: CASSAGTGDLFF
CDR3 DNA: TGTGCCAGCAGCGCCGGGACAGGGGACCTGTTTTTT

D gene: TRBD1
V gene: TRBV29-1
J gene: TRBJ2-7
clone size: -
CDR3 protein: CSTRTGDYEQYF
CDR3 DNA: TGCAGCACCCGGACAGGGGATTACGAGCAGTACTTC

D gene: -
V gene: TRBV27
J gene: TRBJ1-1
clone size: -
CDR3 protein: CASSFSAQALSNTEAFF
CDR3 DNA: TGTGCCAGCAGTTTCTCTGCGCAGGCCTTATCGAACACTGAAGCTTTCTTT

D gene: TRBD1
V gene: TRBV6-1
J gene: TRBJ1-1
clone size: -
CDR3 protein: CASSDPDRGGAFF
CDR3 DNA: TGTGCCAGCAGTGACCCGGACAGGGGGGGAGCTTTCTTT

D gene: TRBD1
V gene: TRBV18
J gene: TRBJ2-3
clone size: -
CDR3 protein: CASSLTGTGGSVFTDTQYF
CDR3 DNA: TGTGCCAGCTCACTCACCGGGACAGGGGGCTCCGTGTTCACAGATACGCAGTATTTT

D gene: -
V gene: TRBV5-4
J gene: TRBJ1-6
clone size: -
CDR3 protein: CASSLGRGNSPLHF
CDR3 DNA: TGTGCCAGCAGCTTGGGAAGGGGCAATTCACCCCTCCACTTT

D gene: -
V gene: TRBV24-1
J gene: TRBJ1-2
clone size: -
CDR3 protein: CATSDRVKNYGYTF
CDR3 DNA: TGTGCCACCAGTGACAGGGTAAAAAACTATGGCTACACCTTC

D gene: -
V gene: TRBV4-1
J gene: TRBJ1-5
clone size: -
CDR3 protein: CASSQGSGGTQPQHF
CDR3 DNA: TGCGCCAGCAGCCAAGGATCGGGGGGCACTCAGCCCCAGCATTTT

D gene: -
V gene: TRBV18
J gene: TRBJ2-5
clone size: -
CDR3 protein: CASSRTLQETQYF
CDR3 DNA: TGTGCCAGCTCACGGACACTGCAAGAGACCCAGTACTTC

D gene: TRBD1
V gene: TRBV11-2
J gene: TRBJ1-2
clone size: -
CDR3 protein: CASSLEGQVNF
CDR3 DNA: TGTGCCAGCAGCTTAGAGGGACAGGTCAACTTC

D gene: -
V gene: TRBV6-5
J gene: TRBJ1-2
clone size: -
CDR3 protein: CASSYTFNYGYTF
CDR3 DNA: TGTGCCAGCAGTTACACTTTTAACTATGGCTACACCTTC

D gene: -
V gene: TRBV10-2
J gene: TRBJ1-5
clone size: -
CDR3 protein: CASSESSNQPQHF
CDR3 DNA: TGCGCCAGCAGTGAGAGCTCCAATCAGCCCCAGCATTTT

D gene: TRBD2
V gene: TRBV2
J gene: TRBJ2-5
clone size: -
CDR3 protein: CASCQTSGSQETQYF
CDR3 DNA: TGTGCCAGCTGCCAGACTAGCGGGAGTCAAGAGACCCAGTACTTC

D gene: -
V gene: TRBV6-5
J gene: TRBJ2-7
clone size: -
CDR3 protein: CASSPRRESYEQYF
CDR3 DNA: TGTGCCAGCAGTCCGAGGAGGGAATCCTACGAGCAGTACTTC

D gene: -
V gene: TRBV2
J gene: TRBJ2-7
clone size: -
CDR3 protein: CASSILQASYEQYF
CDR3 DNA: TGTGCCAGCAGTATTTTACAGGCATCCTACGAGCAGTACTTC

D gene: -
V gene: TRBV5-1
J gene: TRBJ1-2
clone size: -
CDR3 protein: CASSEGATYGYTF
CDR3 DNA: TGCGCCAGCAGCGAAGGAGCCACCTATGGCTACACCTTC

D gene: TRBD1
V gene: TRBV10-3
J gene: TRBJ1-1
clone size: -
CDR3 protein: CAISEWTGVGNTEAFF
CDR3 DNA: TGTGCCATCAGTGAGTGGACAGGGGTGGGGAACACTGAAGCTTTCTTT

D gene: TRBD1
V gene: TRBV6-5
J gene: TRBJ2-1
clone size: -
CDR3 protein: CASSFRQGVYNEQFF
CDR3 DNA: TGTGCCAGCAGTTTCAGACAGGGGGTCTACAATGAGCAGTTCTTC

D gene: -
V gene: TRBV6-2/TRBV6-3
J gene: TRBJ2-1
clone size: -
CDR3 protein: CASSYRLTRSGINNEQFF
CDR3 DNA: TGTGCCAGCAGTTACCGACTTACGAGGAGCGGTATTAACAATGAGCAGTTCTTC

D gene: TRBD1
V gene: TRBV3-1/TRBV3-2
J gene: TRBJ2-2
clone size: -
CDR3 protein: CASSPRPDRGNTGELFF
CDR3 DNA: TGTGCCAGCAGCCCACGACCGGACAGGGGGAACACCGGGGAGCTGTTTTTT

D gene: -
V gene: TRBV27
J gene: TRBJ2-1
clone size: once
CDR3 protein: CASSPWRGDTYNEQFF
CDR3 DNA: TGTGCCAGCAGTCCCTGGCGGGGTGACACCTACAATGAGCAGTTCTTC

D gene: TRBD1
V gene: TRBV7-6
J gene: TRBJ1-5
clone size: -
CDR3 protein: CASSQGQGGNQPQHF
CDR3 DNA: TGTGCCAGCAGCCAGGGACAGGGCGGCAATCAGCCCCAGCATTTT

D gene: TRBD1
V gene: TRBV6-5
J gene: TRBJ1-1
clone size: once
CDR3 protein: CASETGAGDTEAFF
CDR3 DNA: TGTGCCAGCGAGACAGGGGCCGGGGACACTGAAGCTTTCTTT

D gene: TRBD1
V gene: TRBV10-3
J gene: TRBJ1-4
clone size: -
CDR3 protein: CAIRPGQGGGREKLFF
CDR3 DNA: TGTGCCATCAGACCGGGACAGGGTGGGGGGAGAGAAAAACTGTTTTTT